These T cell receptor beta chains were read from a single sample in a study of blood T cell repertoires in COVID-19. Using immunoSEQ multiplex PCR, the repertoire was profiled, and TCRdb retains in-frame clones only, with some absent. The profile shows roughly 450,000 clones, about nine tenths of them singletons. Sequenced material: PBMCs or T cells enriched from blood (not recorded which). The receptors come from a man in his late teens or twenties who had recovered from COVID-19. CDR3s leave out the opening cysteine and the closing phenylalanine or tryptophan. D genes are given only for firm matches.

j_call v_call d_call cdr3_aa
TRBJ1-1 TRBV5-1 TRBD1 ASSLLGQGNTEAF
TRBJ2-1 TRBV5-1 TRBD2 ASSSLAGLAGYNEQF
TRBJ2-1 TRBV5-1 TRBD2 ASNPSRDSGVYEQF
TRBJ2-7 TRBV5-1 . ASSGQGREQY
TRBJ1-3 TRBV23-1 . ASRQQEAGNTIY
TRBJ1-2 TRBV3-1/TRBV3-2 TRBD1 ASSQGRDRGLLNYGYT
TRBJ2-7 TRBV9 . ASSEPCDPGLALVTSYEQY
TRBJ1-1 TRBV27 . ASSYSRGFTEAF
TRBJ2-1 TRBV5-1 . ASSKGLAGEQF
TRBJ1-6 TRBV13 . ASSLRAQGSPLH
TRBJ2-2 TRBV6-6 . ASRPAGTGELF
TRBJ2-7 TRBV11-2 . ASSLKGAIISYEQY
TRBJ2-2 TRBV5-1 TRBD2 ASSWGPSGGNTGELF
TRBJ1-6 TRBV30 . ALTGSSYNSPLH
TRBJ1-1 TRBV5-4 TRBD1 ASSGATGGYTEAF
TRBJ2-6 TRBV30 . ASGRGANVLT
TRBJ1-4 TRBV7-2 . ASSPSPRPLGEKLF
TRBJ2-1 TRBV9 TRBD2 ASSAASGIYNEQF
TRBJ1-1 TRBV7-2 . ASSRIRERTEAF
TRBJ1-2 TRBV7-8 TRBD1 ASSLVQGANYGYT
TRBJ2-7 TRBV29-1 TRBD1 SAGWTGGYEQY
TRBJ2-2 TRBV10-1 . ASSDTNTGELF
TRBJ1-4 TRBV19 TRBD1 ASSPRDRNEKLF
TRBJ1-4 TRBV4-1 TRBD1 ASGATGTGVEKLF
TRBJ1-2 TRBV5-4 TRBD1 ASSASPGTVVGGYT
TRBJ2-7 TRBV19 TRBD1 ASSRITGGEQY
TRBJ2-7 TRBV27 . ASTSRTGNEQY
TRBJ1-6 TRBV7-2 . ASSVGQSLNSPLH
TRBJ2-7 TRBV30 . AWNQGSNSYEQY
TRBJ1-2 TRBV7-9 . ASSPLGGPTGYT
TRBJ1-2 TRBV3-1/TRBV3-2 . ASSQDQSANYGYT
TRBJ2-5 TRBV5-5 TRBD1 ASSSAQGGRETQY
TRBJ2-6 TRBV7-6 TRBD1 ASSAGQGNSGANVLT
TRBJ2-5 TRBV23-1 TRBD2 ASSHPRLAGYQETQY
TRBJ1-2 TRBV19 . ASTTPGGLRGYT
TRBJ1-5 TRBV23-1 . ASSRGGLGNQPQH
TRBJ2-1 TRBV7-9 TRBD2 ASSLAYAGGPNEQF
TRBJ1-4 TRBV24-1 . ATSDPGQSYNEKLF
TRBJ1-5 TRBV19 . ASSMAGDQPQH
TRBJ1-6 TRBV30 . AWSQMSSRAPLH
TRBJ1-3 TRBV2 . ASSVTSSGNTIY
TRBJ1-3 TRBV6-5 . ATYTHSGNTIY
TRBJ1-1 TRBV27 . ASSRRVKEAEAF
TRBJ2-7 TRBV5-1 . ASSFGGPGEQY
TRBJ2-4 TRBV28 . ASSFGRTGGNIQY
TRBJ1-4 TRBV15 . ATTMGGEKLF
TRBJ2-7 TRBV7-9 . ASSFGISYEQY
TRBJ2-4 TRBV5-1 TRBD1 ASSLTSGTGRPVIQY
TRBJ1-2 TRBV9 . ASSVEVGDYGYT
TRBJ2-2 TRBV7-6 . ASSLDRVSNTGELF
TRBJ2-1 TRBV7-3 TRBD2 ASSLNSGGAYNEQF
TRBJ1-2 TRBV29-1 . SVPSLAYGYT
TRBJ2-1 TRBV7-2 . ASSAPPLGGRDYNEQF
TRBJ1-3 TRBV7-2 TRBD1 ASSRGMGQPGNTIY
TRBJ2-7 TRBV5-1 TRBD1 ASSWTSGGVLREQY
TRBJ1-2 TRBV12-3/TRBV12-4 . ASSLSGNYGYT
TRBJ1-4 TRBV27 . ASSSQGIANEKLF
TRBJ2-5 TRBV30 . AWSGGIETQY
TRBJ1-1 TRBV27 TRBD1 ASSFTGVGTEAF
TRBJ2-1 TRBV28 TRBD2 ASSTSGRAPQSYNEQF